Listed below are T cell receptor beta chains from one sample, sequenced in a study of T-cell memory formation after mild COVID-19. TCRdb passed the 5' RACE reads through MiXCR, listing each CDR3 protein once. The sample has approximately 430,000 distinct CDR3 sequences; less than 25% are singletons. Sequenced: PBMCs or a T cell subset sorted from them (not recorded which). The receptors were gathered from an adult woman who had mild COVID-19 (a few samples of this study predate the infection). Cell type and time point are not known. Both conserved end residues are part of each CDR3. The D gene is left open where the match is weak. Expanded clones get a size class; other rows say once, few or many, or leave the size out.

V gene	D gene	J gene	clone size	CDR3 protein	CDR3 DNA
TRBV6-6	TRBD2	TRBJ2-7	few	CASRPPTSGSASEQYF	TGTGCCAGCAGGCCACCGACTAGCGGGAGTGCTTCCGAGCAGTACTTC
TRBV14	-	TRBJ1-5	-	CASSQGGRGSNQPQHF	TGTGCCAGCAGCCAAGGGGGAAGGGGGAGCAATCAGCCCCAGCATTTT
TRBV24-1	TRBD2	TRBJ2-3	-	CATSEGGRAEDTQYF	TGTGCCACCAGTGAAGGCGGGAGGGCTGAAGATACGCAGTATTTT
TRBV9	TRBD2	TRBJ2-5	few	CASSERGGRETQYF	TGTGCCAGCAGCGAGCGGGGGGGCCGTGAGACCCAGTACTTC
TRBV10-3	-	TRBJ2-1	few	CAISDLRVLRNEQFF	TGTGCCATCAGTGATTTGAGGGTCCTACGCAATGAGCAGTTCTTC
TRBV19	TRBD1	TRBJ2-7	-	CASSTAGTGVSEQYF	TGTGCCAGTAGTACGGCCGGGACAGGGGTTTCCGAGCAGTACTTC
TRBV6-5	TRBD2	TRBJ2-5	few	CASSPGTSGKQETQYF	TGTGCCAGCAGCCCTGGGACTAGCGGGAAGCAAGAGACCCAGTACTTC
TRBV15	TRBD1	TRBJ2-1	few	CATSSYRDRGRNEQFF	TGTGCCACCAGCTCTTACCGGGACAGGGGGAGGAATGAGCAGTTCTTC
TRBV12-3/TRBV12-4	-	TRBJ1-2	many	CASSSRVGGYTF	TGTGCCAGCAGTTCCAGGGTGGGGGGCTACACCTTC
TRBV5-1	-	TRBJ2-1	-	CASSPRPDHLHNEQFF	TGCGCCAGCAGCCCTCGGCCGGACCATCTCCACAATGAGCAGTTCTTC
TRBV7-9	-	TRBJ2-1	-	CASSVPGSYNEQFF	TGTGCCAGCAGCGTCCCGGGCTCCTACAATGAGCAGTTCTTC
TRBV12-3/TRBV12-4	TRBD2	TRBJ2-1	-	CASSSTSGSPQQFF	TGTGCCAGCAGTAGTACTAGCGGGAGCCCCCAGCAGTTCTTC
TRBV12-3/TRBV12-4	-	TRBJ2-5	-	CASSFSPAWETQYF	TGTGCCAGCAGTTTTTCCCCCGCTTGGGAGACCCAGTACTTC
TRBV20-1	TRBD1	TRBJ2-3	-	CSGYRGMDTQYF	TGCAGCGGGTACAGGGGGATGGATACGCAGTATTTT
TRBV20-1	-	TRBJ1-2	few	CSAFSGYGYTF	TGCAGTGCTTTCAGCGGGTATGGCTACACCTTC
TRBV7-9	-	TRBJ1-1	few	CASSPSGGDGAFF	TGTGCCAGCAGCCCTTCGGGGGGCGATGGGGCTTTCTTT
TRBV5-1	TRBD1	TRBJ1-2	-	CASSWRGGQGRRNYGYTF	TGCGCCAGCAGCTGGAGGGGCGGACAGGGTCGGAGGAACTATGGCTACACCTTC
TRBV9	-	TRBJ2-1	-	CASSVGGSWNEQFF	TGTGCCAGCAGCGTAGGTGGCAGTTGGAATGAGCAGTTCTTC
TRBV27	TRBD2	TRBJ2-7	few	CASRSGGAQYEQYF	TGTGCCAGCAGAAGCGGGGGGGCCCAGTACGAGCAGTACTTC
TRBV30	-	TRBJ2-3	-	CAWRGTSWGFTDTQYF	TGTGCCTGGAGAGGAACTAGCTGGGGGTTCACAGATACGCAGTATTTT
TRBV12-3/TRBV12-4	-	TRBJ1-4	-	CASSITRGLFF	TGTGCCAGCAGCATTACCAGGGGTCTGTTTTTT
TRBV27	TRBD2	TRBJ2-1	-	CASSLGLASNEQFF	TGTGCCAGCAGTTTGGGACTAGCGAGTAATGAGCAGTTCTTC
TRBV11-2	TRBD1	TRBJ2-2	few	CASSLTPGQPNTGELFF	TGTGCCAGCAGCTTAACACCGGGACAGCCGAACACCGGGGAGCTGTTTTTT
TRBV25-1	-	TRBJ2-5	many	CASSGAGTQYF	TGTGCCAGCAGCGGGGCGGGGACCCAGTACTTC
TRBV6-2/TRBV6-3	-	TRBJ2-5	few	CASSYPGRRETQYF	TGTGCCAGCAGTTACCCCGGAAGAAGGGAGACCCAGTACTTC
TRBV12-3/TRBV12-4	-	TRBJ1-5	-	CASSLFAGNQPQHF	TGTGCCAGCAGTTTATTCGCAGGGAATCAGCCCCAGCATTTT
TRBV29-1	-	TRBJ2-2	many	CSVNSGTTGELFF	TGCAGCGTCAATAGCGGAACCACCGGGGAGCTGTTTTTT
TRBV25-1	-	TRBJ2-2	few	CASSEEPPGELFF	TGTGCCAGCAGTGAGGAACCCCCCGGGGAGCTGTTTTTT
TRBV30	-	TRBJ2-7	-	CAWSVRLGAYEQYF	TGTGCCTGGAGTGTGCGGCTCGGGGCCTACGAGCAGTACTTC
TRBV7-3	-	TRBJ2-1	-	CASSSDISWFKFF	TGTGCCAGCAGTTCAGACATTAGTTGGTTTAAGTTCTTC
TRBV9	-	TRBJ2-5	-	CASSVGGTQETQYF	TGTGCCAGCAGCGTAGGGGGCACACAAGAGACCCAGTACTTC
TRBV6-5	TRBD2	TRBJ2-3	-	CASSQTTSGPTDTQYF	TGTGCCAGCAGTCAAACGACTAGCGGTCCCACAGATACGCAGTATTTT
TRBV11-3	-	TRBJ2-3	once	CASSLRTGASTDTQYF	TGTGCCAGCAGCCTCCGGACCGGAGCCTCCACAGATACGCAGTATTTT
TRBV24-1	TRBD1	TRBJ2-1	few	CATSDFGGTGRYNEQFF	TGTGCCACCAGTGATTTCGGTGGGACAGGTCGTTACAATGAGCAGTTCTTC
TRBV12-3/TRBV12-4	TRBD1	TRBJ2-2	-	CASSFDRVTVGELFF	TGTGCCAGCAGTTTTGACAGGGTTACTGTCGGGGAGCTGTTTTTT
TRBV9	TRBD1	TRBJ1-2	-	CASSVAPPTGTDYGYTF	TGTGCCAGCAGCGTAGCCCCCCCGACAGGGACTGACTATGGCTACACCTTC
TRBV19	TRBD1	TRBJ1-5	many	CASSADRVTQPQHF	TGTGCCAGTAGCGCCGACAGGGTCACTCAGCCCCAGCATTTT
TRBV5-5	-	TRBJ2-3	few	CASSFAGNWADTQYF	TGTGCCAGCAGCTTTGCAGGAAATTGGGCAGATACGCAGTATTTT
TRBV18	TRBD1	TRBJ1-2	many	CASSPKGAFDYGYTF	TGTGCCAGCTCACCGAAGGGGGCCTTTGACTATGGCTACACCTTC
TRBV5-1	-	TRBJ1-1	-	CASSLQDGNTEAFF	TGCGCCAGCAGCTTACAGGACGGAAACACTGAAGCTTTCTTT
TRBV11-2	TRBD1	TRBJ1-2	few	CASSSIQGNYGYTF	TGTGCCAGCAGCTCGATACAGGGGAACTATGGCTACACCTTC
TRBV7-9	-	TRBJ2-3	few	CASSPGQRASTDTQYF	TGTGCCAGCAGCCCCGGACAGCGTGCTAGCACAGATACGCAGTATTTT
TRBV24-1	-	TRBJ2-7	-	CATSEDIPYEQYF	TGTGCCACCAGTGAGGACATACCCTACGAGCAGTACTTC
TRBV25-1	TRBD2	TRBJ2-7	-	CASSGPSGGNSYEQYF	TGTGCCAGCAGTGGGCCGTCGGGGGGGAACTCCTACGAGCAGTACTTC
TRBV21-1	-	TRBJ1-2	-	CASRHTGVEGYTF	TGTGCCAGCAGACACACAGGGGTGGAGGGCTACACCTTC
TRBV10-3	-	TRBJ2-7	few	CAISFPGGQSYEQYF	TGTGCCATCAGTTTCCCCGGGGGTCAATCGTACGAGCAGTACTTC